The 13 T cell receptor beta chains given below trace back to one sample, sequenced in a study of a mutant IDH1 vaccine in newly diagnosed glioma. Libraries were prepared by immunoSEQ multiplex PCR; TCRdb keeps only in-frame clonotypes and omits some of them. The top ten clones hold less than 25% of a sample with around 30,000 clones, roughly 90% of them seen once. Time point meaning: week 11, during vaccination. Doses consisted of 300 ug of mutant IDH1 20-mer peptide each, paired with topical imiquimod. Antigens for these TCRs are unknown. Sequencing used PBMCs, obtained from a glioma patient whose treatment included an IDH1 peptide vaccine. These TCRs come from a man aged 18 to 29 with glioma.

This clone was seen only once. V is TRBV4-2 and J is TRBJ1-1; TRBD1 matches at 8 bases. Trimming took 8 bases from V and 1 from J; bases not matched to a gene: 6. CDR1 is LGHNA and CDR2 is YNFKEQ in the germline V gene. The CDR3 extends over 14 amino acids. CDR3 sequence (DNA): TGTGCCAGCGTTCCGGACAGGGCGAACACTGAAGCTTTCTTT. This codes for CASVPDRANTEAFF.

The chain has TRBV11-2 and TRBJ2-7; tentatively, D is TRBD1 (6 bases). Germline V gene sequence: CDR1 SGHAT, CDR2 FQNNGV. V gave up 2 bases and J gave up 1 base, with 18 bases separating them. There are 17 residues in the CDR3. In DNA form, the CDR3 reads TGTGCCAGCAGCTTATTTGTCGCCACAGGGTCGTCCTACGAGCAGTACTTC. As protein: CASSLFVATGSSYEQYF.

The chain uses TRBV19 and TRBJ1-5; the D gene is possibly TRBD1 (5 bases). Trimming took off 7 bases at V and 6 bases at J, with 10 bases between the two ends. The CDR3 length is 12 residues. The germline gives CDR1 LNHDA, CDR2 SQIVND (reference sequence). This CDR3 is CASKVGGQPQHF. DNA for the CDR3: TGTGCCAGTAAGGTCGGGGGTCAGCCCCAGCATTTT.

This clone was detected only once. The chain couples TRBV7-2 to TRBJ2-7, with 10 nucleotides matching TRBD2. J was trimmed by 2 bases and V by 7 bases; bases with no gene match: 5. The V gene's germline CDR1 is SGHTA and CDR2 FQGNSA. This CDR3 contains 14 residues. In nucleotides, the CDR3 is TGTGCCAGCAACCCAGCGGGAGGGACCTACGAGCAGTACTTC. It translates to CASNPAGGTYEQYF.

This clone was seen more than once but under ten times. V gene TRBV30 combines with J gene TRBJ2-1; 16 bases match TRBD2. The CDR3 is 18 amino acids. The V segment lost 3 bases and the J segment 0 bases; nucleotides outside the gene matches: 5. The V gene's germline CDR1 is GTSNPN and CDR2 SVGIG (reference sequence). CDR3 DNA sequence: TGTGCCTGGAGACCGGGACTAGCGGGAGGGCCCTCCTACAATGAGCAGTTCTTC. Protein product: CAWRPGLAGGPSYNEQFF.

This sequence joins TRBV19 and TRBJ2-7; 9 bases are a match to TRBD1. CDR3 length: 14 residues. Germline lookup yields CDR1 LNHDA and CDR2 SQIVND (reference sequence). The J segment lost 3 bases and the V segment lost 5 bases, leaving 5 bases of the junction unmatched. CDR3 protein: CASSPRGQGYEQYF. CDR3 sequence (DNA): TGTGCCAGTAGTCCACGGGGACAGGGCTACGAGCAGTACTTC.

The gene calls are TRBV23-1 and TRBJ1-2; D is ambiguous. TRBV23-1 is an open reading frame whose function is uncertain. V shed 2 bases and J shed 6 bases, with 7 bases lying between them. The CDR3 totals 12 residues. The CDR3 loop reads CASSQNSNGYTF. The CDR3 DNA is TGCGCCAGCAGTCAAAACAGCAATGGCTACACCTTC.

A single count supports this clone. The genes are TRBV30 and TRBJ1-6; D remains ambiguous. From germline, CDR1 is GTSNPN and CDR2 SVGIG (reference sequence). The CDR3 is 13 residues long. Trimming removed 0 bases at V and 10 bases at J, with 10 bases between. The CDR3 nucleotides are TGTGCCTGGAGTGTCGGGTCAAGATCACCCCTCCACTTT. This translates into CAWSVGSRSPLHF.

The chain couples TRBV30 to TRBJ2-5, with D perhaps TRBD1 (6 bases). Looked up from germline, CDR1 is GTSNPN and CDR2 is SVGIG (reference sequence). With 4 bases removed from V and 5 bases from J, the gap between germline ends came to 26 bases. The CDR3 spans 17 residues. CDR3 in amino acids: CAWTHPRGEGGGETQYF. The CDR3 DNA sequence: TGTGCCTGGACTCACCCCAGGGGCGAGGGCGGTGGTGAGACCCAGTACTTC. The full variable domain, with the rest looked up from reference TRBV30 and TRBJ2-5, is SQTIHQWPATLVQPVGSPLSLECTVEGTSNPNLYWYRQAAGRGLQLLFYSVGIGQISSEVPQNLSASRPQDRQFILSSKKLLLSDSGFYLCAWTHPRGEGGGETQYFGPGTRLLVL.

The chain recombines TRBV14 with TRBJ1-4; D not resolved. The CDR3 sequence is 15 residues long. Trimming removed 0 bases at V and 4 bases at J, with 9 bases between. Germline V CDR1 and CDR2: SGHDN, FVKESK. CDR3 DNA sequence: TGTGCCAGCAGCCAAGAAACGGCTGATAATGAAAAACTGTTTTTT. Translating gives CASSQETADNEKLFF.

The chain has TRBV29-1 and TRBJ2-5; TRBD1 is a possible D gene (6 bases). The ends were cut back, 4 bases at V and 5 bases at J, with 20 bases in the middle. Germline CDR1 reads SQVTM; CDR2 reads ANQGSEA. There are 15 residues in the CDR3. DNA of the CDR3: TGCAGCGTTGGACAGGTGGCACCCGCCGGGGAGACCCAGTACTTC. This sequence encodes CSVGQVAPAGETQYF.

The sample holds one count of this clone. J is TRBJ1-1 and V is TRBV7-2; D unclear. CDR3 length: 16 amino acids. From germline, CDR1 is SGHTA and CDR2 FQGNSA. Trimming stripped 5 bases from V and 0 bases from J, with 16 bases between. The CDR3 DNA is TGTGCCAGCAGCGGGCTAGTAGGGAATGTGAACACTGAAGCTTTCTTT. It yields the protein CASSGLVGNVNTEAFF.

The chain is built from TRBV7-2 and TRBJ2-5, with 7 bases that match TRBD1. J was trimmed by 2 bases and V by 5 bases; bases with no gene match: 8. CDR1 is SGHTA and CDR2 is FQGNSA in the germline V gene. The CDR3 is 15 amino acids. The CDR3, as DNA: TGTGCCAGCAGCCTTTTCTTGGGACAGCAAGAGACCCAGTACTTC. Protein sequence: CASSLFLGQQETQYF. Combining the CDR3 with reference TRBV7-2 and TRBJ2-5 gives the whole variable domain GAGVSQSPSNKVTEKGKDVELRCDPISGHTALYWYRQSLGQGLEFLIYFQGNSAPDKSGLPSDRFSAERTGGSVSTLTIQRTQQEDSAVYLCASSLFLGQQETQYFGPGTRLLVL.